The text below deals with one T cell receptor (beta chain). This specimen comes from a study of T-cell memory formation after mild COVID-19. Germline V gene sequence: CDR1 SGHVS, CDR2 FNYEAQ. This CDR3 has 17 residues. With V trimmed by 1 base and J by 4 bases, 5 bases remained unmatched. After 5'RACE with constant-segment primers, TCR alpha and TCR beta cDNA libraries carrying sample barcodes and UMIs were obtained. TCRdb re-called the 5' RACE reads with MiXCR, one entry per CDR3 protein. The data hold 360,000 or so distinct CDR3 sequences, with 25% to 30% observed a single time. The material sequenced was PBMCs or a T cell subset sorted from them (not recorded which). The chain has TRBV7-6 and TRBJ2-1, with TRBD2 matching 12 bases. The origin of this receptor is an adult woman who had mild COVID-19 (a few samples of this study predate the infection). Cell type and time point are not known. CDR3 protein: CASSLVLAGGQYNEQFF. The CDR3, as DNA: TGTGCCAGCAGCTTAGTCCTAGCGGGGGGGCAATACAATGAGCAGTTCTTC.